This TCR beta chain is drawn from a study of Graves' ophthalmopathy and Graves' hyperthyroidism. Deletions cut 5 bases from V and 1 base from J, with 17 bases between. This CDR3 has 16 amino acids. Germline CDR1 and CDR2: LNHDA and SQIVND (reference sequence). Amplifying from RNA transcripts, the study obtained TCR beta CDR3 regions. The library came from an HTBI-primed first-round RT-PCR and a second-round multiplex PCR. From the multiplex PCR reads, TCRdb called clonotypes with MiXCR, one entry per CDR3 protein. This sample carries about 370,000 distinct CDR3 sequences, about 16% of them seen once, and the ten largest clones take about 1.4%. This clonotype was counted between two and nine times.

Sequencing was done on a sample of peripheral blood. This clonotype was sampled from a woman between 18 and 29 years old with Graves' ophthalmopathy. This chain links TRBV19 with TRBJ1-1, with D unclear. The CDR3 DNA sequence: TGTGCCAGTAGTCTCTTTCCAGGCCGAACGAACACTGAAGCTTTCTTT. Translated, it gives CASSLFPGRTNTEAFF.